What follows are 20 T cell receptor beta chains derived from one specimen sequenced in a study of shared clonotypes between healthy human individuals. Clones were read by immunoSEQ multiplex PCR, and TCRdb kept only the in-frame ones, dropping some. The sample shows roughly 1,500,000 clones, about 98.5% of them seen only once. The sequenced material came from naive CD4+ T cells sorted from blood. Subset defined: CD45RA+ positively selected. The receptor set was obtained from a man aged 25 to 45 in good health.

The rearrangement uses TRBV19 and TRBJ2-2; TRBD2 aligns across 14 bases. This CDR3 contains 15 residues. CDR1 LNHDA and CDR2 SQIVND come from the germline V gene (reference sequence). With 7 bases clipped from V and 6 bases from J, the junction kept 4 bases outside the gene matches. The CDR3: CASKPGLAGAGELFF. For the CDR3, the DNA is TGTGCCAGTAAACCGGGACTAGCGGGAGCCGGGGAGCTGTTTTTT.

V usage is TRBV9 and J usage is TRBJ2-3, with D tentatively TRBD2 (6 bases). This CDR3 spans 15 amino acids. The germline V gene has CDR1 SGDLS and CDR2 YYNGEE. The ends were cut back, 4 bases at V and 3 bases at J, with 15 bases in the middle. Here the CDR3 DNA reads TGTGCCAGCAGCCCGACCGGAGGGCAAACAGATACGCAGTATTTT. Translation gives CASSPTGGQTDTQYF.

DNA for the CDR3: TGTGCCAGCAGTTACGGGGACACATTCTACGAGCAGTACTTC. This codes for CASSYGDTFYEQYF. V is TRBV6-5 and J is TRBJ2-7; weak D call: TRBD1 (6 bases). CDR3 length: 14 amino acids. Between the trimmed V and J ends, which lost 2 bases and 3 bases, there was a span of 11 bases. Germline V gene sequence: CDR1 MNHEY, CDR2 SVGAGI.

This clone was counted a single time. This chain links TRBV5-1 with TRBJ2-2, with a weak D call TRBD1 (6 bases). Germline values: CDR1 SGHRS, CDR2 YFSETQ. V dropped 0 bases and J dropped 4 bases, with 13 bases sitting between them. The CDR3 length is 16 residues. CDR3 nucleotide sequence: TGCGCCAGCAGCTTGGCTATGGGGGCGGCCACCGGGGAGCTGTTTTTT. Translating gives CASSLAMGAATGELFF.

This chain links TRBV18 with TRBJ1-1; TRBD1 agrees at 8 bases. CDR1 and CDR2 from the germline V gene are KGHSH and LQKENI. Trimming cost V 6 bases and J 2 bases; bases outside gene matches: 2. CDR3 length equals 13 residues. The DNA for the CDR3 is TGTGCCAGCTCCGGACAGGGCAACACTGAAGCTTTCTTT. Its protein product is CASSGQGNTEAFF.

As to this clone: The same CDR3 also results from other DNA sequences found in this sample. V is TRBV7-9 and J is TRBJ2-2; unclear D gene. This CDR3 contains 14 residues. Germline V gene data show CDR1 as SEHNR and CDR2 as FQNEAQ (reference sequence). V gave up 1 base and J gave up 3 bases, with 6 bases separating them. DNA of the CDR3: TGTGCCAGCAGCTTAGTGGTTGACACCGGGGAGCTGTTTTTT. It translates to CASSLVVDTGELFF.

The chain uses TRBV19 and TRBJ1-2, with a possible D match to TRBD1 (6 bases). CDR3 length equals 14 residues. The V and J ends lost 4 bases and 4 bases respectively, with 13 bases between them. Per the germline V gene, CDR1 is LNHDA and CDR2 is SQIVND (reference sequence). CDR3 sequence (DNA): TGTGCCAGTAGTACGCCACAGGGAGGCTATGGCTACACCTTC. Its translation: CASSTPQGGYGYTF.

The genes are TRBV11-3 and TRBJ2-1; 9 bases line up with TRBD2. V lost 6 bases to trimming and J lost 9 bases; unmatched junction nucleotides: 6. This CDR3 region has 13 residues. Per the germline V gene, CDR1 is SGHNT and CDR2 is YENEEA. CDR3 in amino acids: CASSSRREGEQFF. CDR3 in DNA: TGTGCCAGCAGTTCACGGCGGGAGGGTGAGCAGTTCTTC.

The chain carries TRBV28 and TRBJ1-1; possible D gene TRBD1, 5 bases. CDR3 length: 15 residues. Trimming took off 4 bases at V and 1 base at J, with 13 bases between the two ends. Germline assignment: CDR1 MDHEN and CDR2 SYDVKM. The DNA of the CDR3 is TGTGCCAGCAGTTCAGAGGGACGGACGAACACTGAAGCTTTCTTT. Translation: CASSSEGRTNTEAFF.

V gene TRBV7-6 combines with J gene TRBJ2-5; possibly TRBD1 for D (5 bases). V lost 0 bases and J 2 bases, leaving 16 bases between the germline ends. The CDR3 runs 17 residues. Germline CDR1 reads SGHVS; CDR2 reads FNYEAQ. Written as DNA, the CDR3 is TGTGCCAGCAGCTTAGCGGTACCAGGGTGGGGACAAGAGACCCAGTACTTC. It is translated as CASSLAVPGWGQETQYF.

The J gene is TRBJ2-5, the V gene TRBV7-8; D may be TRBD2 (6 bases). Trimming shortened V by 1 base and J by 2 bases, and 14 bases separated the two germline ends. Germline CDR1 reads SGHVS; CDR2 reads FQNEAQ. The CDR3 sequence is 16 residues long. The CDR3 bases are TGTGCCAGCAGCTTAGTAGCTAGCGTGTTGCAAGAGACCCAGTACTTC. It specifies CASSLVASVLQETQYF.

The V call is TRBV7-8, the J call TRBJ2-7; tentative D call: TRBD1 (7 bases). The CDR3 is 15 amino acids. V lost 3 bases and J 7 bases, leaving 19 bases between the germline ends. The germline gives CDR1 SGHVS, CDR2 FQNEAQ. CDR3 DNA sequence: TGTGCCAGCAGCTTCGGAGGGGGCCTTAACACGGAGCAGTACTTC. It yields the protein CASSFGGGLNTEQYF.

The chain is built from TRBV5-5 and TRBJ2-7, with 13 bases lining up with TRBD2. Germline V gene sequence: CDR1 SGHKS, CDR2 YYEKEE (reference sequence). CDR3 length equals 17 residues. V was pared by 4 bases and J by 5 bases, with 12 bases of the junction left unmatched. In nucleotides, the CDR3 is TGTGCCAGCAGCCGATGGACTAGCGGGAGCTCTTCGCACGAGCAGTACTTC. This codes for CASSRWTSGSSSHEQYF.

The gene calls are TRBV19 and TRBJ2-1; D possibly matches TRBD1 or TRBD2 (5 bases each). Deletions cut 7 bases from V and 6 bases from J, with 22 bases between. The CDR3 spans 16 residues. Per germline, CDR1 LNHDA and CDR2 SQIVND (reference sequence). For the CDR3, the DNA is TGTGCCAGTACCATCTCACCGGGACCGCCGGGCAATGAGCAGTTCTTC. It codes for CASTISPGPPGNEQFF.

J is TRBJ2-7 and V is TRBV27, with 8 bases matching TRBD2. CDR1 and CDR2 (germline): MNHEY, SMNVEV (reference sequence). The junction had 10 bases not matched to a gene; V was cut back by 7 bases and J by 2 bases. The CDR3 totals 15 residues. CDR3 coding DNA: TGTGCCAGCAAGAGAGGACTAGCTGAGCCCTACGAGCAGTACTTC. Translation gives CASKRGLAEPYEQYF.

This clone was seen once. V and J are TRBV9 and TRBJ1-2; D gene ambiguous. V shed 0 bases and J shed 2 bases, with 11 bases lying between them. The CDR3 covers 15 residues. Germline-derived CDR1 and CDR2 are SGDLS and YYNGEE. The CDR3: CASSVGQGLNYGYTF. The CDR3 DNA follows: TGTGCCAGCAGCGTAGGGCAAGGGCTGAACTATGGCTACACCTTC.

Details on this clone: Other DNA sequences of this sample code for an identical CDR3. The genes are TRBV28 and TRBJ1-5; 7 bases line up with TRBD1. The CDR3 length is 14 residues. CDR1 and CDR2 (germline): MDHEN, SYDVKM. V lost 4 bases, J lost 6 bases, and 6 bases stayed unmatched. CDR3 nucleotides: TGTGCCAGCAGTTCCCCAGGGGGAGGTCAGCCCCAGCATTTT. It codes for CASSSPGGGQPQHF.

CDR3 sequence: CASSLYEGNQPQHF. The CDR3 region has the DNA TGTGCCAGCAGCTTGTACGAGGGGAATCAGCCCCAGCATTTT. The V gene is TRBV5-5, the J gene TRBJ1-5, with TRBD1 as a possible D gene (5 bases). The CDR3 totals 14 residues. Germline V CDR1 and CDR2: SGHKS, YYEKEE (reference sequence). The germline V and J ends were trimmed by 1 base and 4 bases, with 9 bases remaining between them.

The chain uses TRBV10-2 and TRBJ2-2, with 10 bases fitting TRBD1. The germline CDR1 and CDR2 sequences are WSHSY and SAAADI. The CDR3 covers 15 residues. V lost 6 bases and J lost 1; bases outside the gene matches: 2. CDR3 sequence reads: CASRTGGRNTGELFF. CDR3 nucleotides: TGCGCCAGCAGGACAGGGGGCCGGAACACCGGGGAGCTGTTTTTT.

The chain recombines TRBV19 with TRBJ1-1; a possible D gene is TRBD1 (5 bases). V was clipped by 4 bases and J by 1 base, with 10 bases between them. Germline V gene sequence: CDR1 LNHDA, CDR2 SQIVND (reference sequence). The CDR3 contains 14 residues. CDR3 sequence: CASSTTRENTEAFF. In nucleotides, the CDR3 is TGTGCCAGTAGTACAACCAGGGAGAACACTGAAGCTTTCTTT.